The 21 T cell receptor beta chains below come from one sample, sequenced in a study of blood T cell repertoires in COVID-19. Method: immunoSEQ multiplex PCR; TCRdb's copy keeps in-frame clones and lacks some. The sample holds around 200,000 clones, less than 90% seen once. Sequencing was carried out using peripheral blood. The receptors here all came from a man aged 40-49 years with active or convalescent COVID-19.

A single count supports this clone. V usage is TRBV7-6 and J usage is TRBJ1-1; possible D gene TRBD1, 5 bases. The CDR3 is 16 residues long. V was trimmed by 4 bases and J by 2 bases, leaving 17 bases between them. Germline CDR1 reads SGHVS; CDR2 reads FNYEAQ. The CDR3 DNA follows: TGTGCCAGCAGCTCTAGGCATGGGGCGACTAACACTGAAGCTTTCTTT. Its translation: CASSSRHGATNTEAFF.

The genes are TRBV7-9 and TRBJ1-3, with 7 bases matching TRBD1. V lost 5 bases and J lost 4; bases outside the gene matches: 14. Looked up from germline, CDR1 is SEHNR and CDR2 is FQNEAQ (reference sequence). CDR3 length: 17 amino acids. The CDR3 loop reads CASSREAPTGRGNTIYF. The CDR3 DNA sequence: TGTGCCAGCAGCCGGGAAGCACCGACAGGGCGGGGAAACACCATATATTTT. Full variable domain (remainder filled in from reference TRBV7-9 and TRBJ1-3): DTGVSQNPRHKITKRGQNVTFRCDPISEHNRLYWYRQTLGQGPEFLTYFQNEAQLEKSRLLSDRFSAERPKGSFSTLEIQRTEQGDSAMYLCASSREAPTGRGNTIYFGEGSWLTVV.

This chain links TRBV6-6 with TRBJ1-2; TRBD1 agrees at 7 bases. CDR3 length equals 15 residues. Germline trimming cut 5 bases from V and 0 bases from J; bases unmatched to any gene: 6. Germline V gene sequence: CDR1 MNHNY, CDR2 SVGAGI (reference sequence). The CDR3 nucleotides read TGTGCCAGCAGTGAGGGACAGTCCGCTAACTATGGCTACACCTTC. It codes for CASSEGQSANYGYTF.

This chain uses TRBV27 with TRBJ2-3; no firm D call. Germline values: CDR1 MNHEY, CDR2 SMNVEV (reference sequence). Trimming left V 4 bases short and J 2 bases short, with 7 bases between. The CDR3 is made up of 13 amino acids. This CDR3 reads CASSWQDTDTQYF. In nucleotides, the CDR3 is TGTGCCAGCAGTTGGCAGGACACAGATACGCAGTATTTT.

This chain links TRBV6-5 with TRBJ2-7, with 10 nucleotides matching TRBD1. The CDR3 totals 15 residues. CDR1 and CDR2 from the germline V gene are MNHEY and SVGAGI. Trimming at V came to 0 bases and at J to 6 bases, leaving 5 bases not matched to a gene. The CDR3 region is CASSYSGQGVFEQYF. As DNA, the CDR3 is TGTGCCAGCAGTTACTCCGGACAGGGGGTCTTCGAGCAGTACTTC.

The chain carries TRBV6-5 and TRBJ1-4, with 7 nucleotides matching TRBD1. CDR1 is MNHEY, CDR2 SVGAGI, per germline. CDR3 length: 13 residues. The trim removed 10 bases at V and 4 bases at J, leaving 6 bases unmatched. The CDR3 spells CATRQGFNEKLFF. DNA for the CDR3: TGTGCCACCCGACAGGGTTTTAATGAAAAACTGTTTTTT.

This sequence joins TRBV5-1 and TRBJ2-7; D might be TRBD2 (5 bases). Between the trimmed V and J ends, which lost 2 bases and 4 bases, there was a span of 16 bases. The CDR3 contains 15 residues. Per germline, CDR1 SGHRS and CDR2 YFSETQ. The CDR3, as DNA: TGCGCCAGCAGCTTTCCCGGCGGACTGCCTTACGAGCAGTACTTC. This encodes CASSFPGGLPYEQYF.

The V and J genes are TRBV5-4 and TRBJ2-3; 8 bases align to TRBD1. Germline-derived CDR1 and CDR2 are SGHNT and YYREEE (reference sequence). The V segment lost 1 base and the J segment 5 bases; nucleotides outside the gene matches: 3. The CDR3 sequence is 14 residues long. CDR3 DNA: TGTGCCAGCAGCTTGCCAGGGGGCCAAGATACGCAGTATTTT. Amino acid sequence: CASSLPGGQDTQYF.

The rearrangement joins TRBV5-1 to TRBJ2-2; a weak D match, TRBD2 (6 bases). Trimming removed 4 bases at V and 7 bases at J, with 14 bases between. This CDR3 is built from 14 residues. The germline gives CDR1 SGHRS, CDR2 YFSETQ. The CDR3: CASSRGTGVGELFF. CDR3 nucleotides: TGCGCCAGCAGCCGGGGAACGGGGGTCGGGGAGCTGTTTTTT.

This sequence joins TRBV19 and TRBJ2-1, with 10 bases aligning to TRBD2. Per germline, CDR1 LNHDA and CDR2 SQIVND (reference sequence). There are 14 residues in the CDR3. The V gene end was trimmed by 8 bases and the J gene end by 8 bases; junction bases not matched to a gene: 9. This CDR3 is CASGPAGGPDEQFF. The DNA of the CDR3 is TGTGCCAGTGGTCCAGCGGGAGGGCCTGATGAGCAGTTCTTC. The full variable domain, rest sourced from reference TRBV19 and TRBJ2-1, is DGGITQSPKYLFRKEGQNVTLSCEQNLNHDAMYWYRQDPGQGLRLIYYSQIVNDFQKGDIAEGYSVSREKKESFPLTVTSAQKNPTAFYLCASGPAGGPDEQFFGPGTRLTVL.

This chain links TRBV25-1 with TRBJ1-4; TRBD1 aligns across 8 bases. The V and J ends lost 8 bases and 4 bases, in that order; junction bases with no gene match: 3. There are 13 residues in the CDR3. CDR1 and CDR2 (germline): MGHDK, SYGVNS. The CDR3 bases are TGTGCCAGCTTGGGACAGGTTAATGAAAAACTGTTTTTT. Protein: CASLGQVNEKLFF. Variable domain in full (rest from reference TRBV25-1 and TRBJ1-4): EADIYQTPRYLVIGTGKKITLECSQTMGHDKMYWYQQDPGMELHLIHYSYGVNSTEKGDLSSESTVSRIRTEHFPLTLESARPSHTSQYLCASLGQVNEKLFFGSGTQLSVL.

The chain employs TRBV5-6 and TRBJ1-6; the D gene is possibly TRBD1 (6 bases). The CDR3 has 14 amino acids. Germline V gene lookup returns CDR1 SGHDT and CDR2 YYEEEE. The V and J ends lost 4 bases and 10 bases respectively, with 15 bases between them. CDR3 sequence: CASSPSGTISPLHF. DNA for the CDR3: TGTGCCAGCAGCCCCTCCGGGACAATATCACCCCTCCACTTT.

The rearrangement joins TRBV5-1 to TRBJ1-2; 9 nucleotides line up with TRBD1. J lost 7 bases, V lost 3 bases, and 13 bases had no gene match. Per germline, CDR1 SGHRS and CDR2 YFSETQ. This CDR3 is 16 amino acids long. The CDR3 DNA sequence: TGCGCCAGCAGCTCCCTACAGGGGGCTACCCAGGGTGGCTACACCTTC. This encodes CASSSLQGATQGGYTF.

This chain connects TRBV28 to TRBJ1-3, with no clear D. The CDR3 loop spans 13 amino acids. Trimming stripped 11 bases from V and 2 bases from J, with 13 bases between. Germline CDR1 MDHEN, CDR2 SYDVKM. The CDR3 DNA reads TGTGCCGGTCAACAAAGAACTGGAAACACCATATATTTT. Its protein is CAGQQRTGNTIYF.

The chain recombines TRBV2 with TRBJ1-4; 9 bases are shared with TRBD1. Germline trimming cut 5 bases from V and 4 bases from J; bases unmatched to any gene: 5. This CDR3 has 15 amino acids. The V gene's germline CDR1 is SNHLY and CDR2 FYNNEI. CDR3 in amino acids: CASSWDRVGNEKLFF. The DNA for the CDR3 is TGTGCCAGCAGTTGGGACAGGGTTGGTAATGAAAAACTGTTTTTT.

A single count supports this clone. The chain carries TRBV28 and TRBJ2-7; weak D call: TRBD1 (6 bases). Deletions cut 6 bases from V and 5 bases from J, with 14 bases between. The length of the CDR3 is 13 residues. Germline V lookup: CDR1 MDHEN, CDR2 SYDVKM. The CDR3 region has the DNA TGTGCCAGCAGGCCCAGGGGAAAACACGAGCAGTACTTC. As protein: CASRPRGKHEQYF. Full variable domain (missing parts from reference TRBV28 and TRBJ2-7): DVKVTQSSRYLVKRTGEKVFLECVQDMDHENMFWYRQDPGLGLRLIYFSYDVKMKEKGDIPEGYSVSREKKERFSLILESASTNQTSMYLCASRPRGKHEQYFGPGTRLTVT.

V gene TRBV7-2 combines with J gene TRBJ1-5; weak D call: TRBD1 (6 bases). Germline V gene sequence: CDR1 SGHTA, CDR2 FQGNSA. Trimming took off 5 bases at V and 7 bases at J, with 12 bases between the two ends. The length of the CDR3 is 13 residues. The CDR3 region is CASSLRGAQPQHF. CDR3 bases: TGTGCCAGCAGCCTTCGGGGGGCGCAGCCCCAGCATTTT.

The chain combines TRBV20-1 with TRBJ1-5; TRBD1 agrees at 8 bases. Per the germline V gene, CDR1 is DFQATT and CDR2 is SNEGSKA (reference sequence). CDR3 length equals 14 residues. The V and J ends lost 3 bases and 2 bases, in that order; junction bases with no gene match: 3. As DNA, the CDR3 is TGCAGTGCTAGTATGGGACAGGGCAATCAGCCCCAGCATTTT. This codes for CSASMGQGNQPQHF.

The V gene is TRBV24-1, the J gene TRBJ2-3, with a weak D call TRBD1 (5 bases). The CDR3 spans 17 residues. Trimming stripped 3 bases from V and 1 base from J, with 16 bases between. CDR1 and CDR2 from the germline V gene are KGHDR and SFDVKD. The CDR3 bases are TGTGCCACCAGTGATCCCTTCGACAGTCGGGGCACAGATACGCAGTATTTT. Translated, it gives CATSDPFDSRGTDTQYF.

The chain couples TRBV19 to TRBJ1-6; 8 bases line up with TRBD1. Germline trimming cut 6 bases from V and 7 bases from J; bases unmatched to any gene: 8. CDR1 is LNHDA and CDR2 is SQIVND in the germline V gene (reference sequence). The CDR3 is made up of 15 amino acids. The CDR3 DNA reads as TGTGCCAGTAGCCCCGGACAGGGTTTGAATTCACCCCTCCACTTT. Encoded protein: CASSPGQGLNSPLHF.

This chain uses TRBV28 with TRBJ1-1, with 11 bases fitting TRBD1. This CDR3 contains 15 residues. Germline CDR1 is MDHEN and CDR2 is SYDVKM. With 5 bases clipped from V and 6 bases from J, the junction kept 8 bases outside the gene matches. The CDR3 DNA reads TGTGCCAGCAGTCTCAGGACAGGGGGCTACCCTGAAGCTTTCTTT. It specifies CASSLRTGGYPEAFF.